Following are 16 T cell receptor beta chains from one sample sequenced in a study of regulatory T cells in long-lasting Graves disease. Time point defined: persistent/refractory GD, antithyroid drugs over 5 years with positive TRAb. PBMC-derived RNA was used for the TCR library. Arm-PCR of CDR3 regions and iRepertoire HTBI primers were used to build TCR beta libraries. TCRdb reanalysed the multiplex PCR reads using MiXCR and keeps one entry per CDR3 protein. The repertoire has about 470,000 distinct CDR3 sequences, about 20% of them found once; the top ten carry 7.8%. This material consisted of peripheral blood mononuclear cells (PBMCs), taken when the disease was refractory, from a patient treated with antithyroid drugs. These receptors all stem from a female donor with Graves disease.

This clonotype was seen more than once but under ten times. CDR3 coding DNA: TGTGCCAGTAGTATAGGGTCCCGTTCCGAGCCCCAGCATTTT. Its translation is CASSIGSRSEPQHF. V is TRBV19 and J is TRBJ1-5; D is unresolved. The V end lost 1 base, the J end lost 8 bases, and 12 bases lay between the germline ends. This CDR3 is 14 amino acids long. In germline, CDR1 is LNHDA, CDR2 SQIVND (reference sequence).

This chain links TRBV7-2 with TRBJ2-7; 10 bases match TRBD1. There are 15 residues in the CDR3. V lost 5 bases to trimming and J lost 3 bases; unmatched junction nucleotides: 7. CDR1 is SGHTA and CDR2 is FQGNSA in the germline V gene. The CDR3 region is CASSPRTGGLYEQYF. The CDR3 nucleotides read TGTGCCAGCAGCCCGCGGACAGGGGGACTCTACGAGCAGTACTTC. Drawing the rest from reference TRBV7-2 and TRBJ2-7, the complete variable domain is GAGVSQSPSNKVTEKGKDVELRCDPISGHTALYWYRQSLGQGLEFLIYFQGNSAPDKSGLPSDRFSAERTGGSVSTLTIQRTQQEDSAVYLCASSPRTGGLYEQYFGPGTRLTVT.

This clonotype has at least ten counts. The V call is TRBV13, the J call TRBJ2-5; D could derive from TRBD1 or TRBD2 (5 bases each). Per germline, CDR1 PRHDT and CDR2 FYEKMQ (reference sequence). This CDR3 region has 14 residues. Trimming left V 5 bases short and J 1 base short, with 11 bases between. As DNA, the CDR3 is TGTGCCAGCAGCACCCGGGACGCCCAAGAGACCCAGTACTTC. Translated, it gives CASSTRDAQETQYF.

As concerns this clonotype: At one of its ends the junction is not consistent with the germline gene, which may arise from a read error. V usage is TRBV6-5 and J usage is TRBJ2-5, with a possible D match to TRBD1 (5 bases). Germline-derived CDR1 and CDR2 are MNHEY and SVGAGI. This CDR3 is built from 15 residues. Here the CDR3 reads CASRYFGRGGETQYF. The CDR3 DNA reads as TGTGCCAGCAGATACTTCGGAAGGGGTGGAGAGACCCAGTACTTC.

This clonotype was seen only a few times. The rearrangement joins TRBV5-6 to TRBJ2-3; D is perhaps TRBD2 (5 bases). The length of the CDR3 is 17 residues. Germline V lookup: CDR1 SGHDT, CDR2 YYEEEE. Between the trimmed V and J ends, which lost 3 bases and 0 bases, there was a span of 17 bases. CDR3 in DNA: TGTGCCAGCAGCTGGGAACCGGGATACTCTAGCACAGATACGCAGTATTTT. It specifies CASSWEPGYSSTDTQYF.

The J gene is TRBJ2-7, the V gene TRBV30; weak D call: TRBD2 (6 bases). CDR1 is GTSNPN, CDR2 SVGIG, per germline (reference sequence). V shed 5 bases and J shed 8 bases, with 10 bases lying between them. The CDR3 totals 10 residues. CDR3 region: CAWGGIKQYF. As DNA, the CDR3 is TGTGCCTGGGGAGGGATCAAGCAGTACTTC.

This clonotype was seen repeatedly, ten times or more. V is TRBV2 and J is TRBJ1-1; no clear D gene. In germline, CDR1 is SNHLY, CDR2 FYNNEI. Trimming stripped 0 bases from V and 4 bases from J, with 18 bases between. The CDR3 sequence is 17 residues long. The CDR3 spells CASSEAKWRAGGTEAFF. The CDR3 DNA sequence: TGTGCCAGCAGTGAAGCCAAATGGAGGGCCGGAGGCACTGAAGCTTTCTTT.

This sequence joins TRBV15 and TRBJ2-7, with a weak D call TRBD2 (5 bases). The germline V gene has CDR1 LNHNV and CDR2 YYDKDF (reference sequence). V was trimmed by 0 bases and J by 4 bases, leaving 13 bases between them. The CDR3 runs 15 residues. This CDR3 reads CATSRDKGGYYEQYF. The CDR3 region has the DNA TGTGCCACCAGCAGAGATAAGGGCGGGTATTACGAGCAGTACTTC.

This clonotype has at least ten counts. The chain links TRBV11-2 to TRBJ2-7, with D tentatively TRBD2 (6 bases). Per germline, CDR1 SGHAT and CDR2 FQNNGV. The CDR3 is 15 amino acids. V dropped 3 bases and J dropped 7 bases, with 19 bases sitting between them. In DNA, the CDR3 is TGTGCCAGCAGCTTGATGACTAGGCGGGTGGGGGAGCAGTACTTC. It codes for CASSLMTRRVGEQYF.

This clonotype was seen at least ten times. The chain combines TRBV7-2 with TRBJ2-5, with D tentatively TRBD2 (7 bases). The V gene's germline CDR1 is SGHTA and CDR2 FQGNSA. The CDR3 is 15 amino acids. The V gene lost 4 bases and the J gene lost 5 bases, with 17 bases spanning the gap. CDR3 in DNA: TGTGCCAGCAGCTCCTCTAGCGGAGGGGGGGAGACCCAGTACTTC. Translating it yields CASSSSSGGGETQYF.

Notes on this clonotype: A far larger clone lies a single base away; this is likely a read error. The J gene is TRBJ1-1, the V gene TRBV6-2 or TRBV6-3; maybe TRBD1 (6 bases). CDR1 and CDR2 (germline): MNHEY, SVGEGT. CDR3 length equals 12 residues. Here the CDR3 reads CASRGGNTEALF. DNA for the CDR3: TGTGCCAGCAGAGGGGGGAACACTGAAGCTCTCTTT.

This clonotype was seen many times. The chain recombines TRBV6-5 with TRBJ2-2; D unclear. The CDR3 is 15 residues long. V dropped 0 bases and J dropped 3 bases, with 8 bases sitting between them. Germline CDR1 and CDR2: MNHEY and SVGAGI. Here the CDR3 reads CASSYSDDYTGELFF. The CDR3 DNA reads TGTGCCAGCAGTTACTCGGATGACTACACCGGGGAGCTGTTTTTT.

This chain uses TRBV19 with TRBJ1-1; tentatively, D is TRBD1 (5 bases). The germline V and J ends were trimmed by 1 base and 6 bases, with 24 bases remaining between them. This CDR3 has 18 residues. The V gene's germline CDR1 is LNHDA and CDR2 SQIVND (reference sequence). The CDR3 sequence is CASSIGVQRGAILSEAFF. In nucleotides, the CDR3 is TGTGCCAGTAGTATAGGAGTACAAAGGGGCGCAATCCTTTCTGAAGCTTTCTTT.

A word on this clonotype: Likely a read error: the CDR3 ends without its conserved phenylalanine or tryptophan. The V call is TRBV29-1, the J call TRBJ2-7; D is ambiguous. Trimming removed 2 bases from V and 2 bases from J, with 10 bases in between. CDR1 and CDR2 from the germline V gene are SQVTM and ANQGSEA. This CDR3 contains 13 residues. For the CDR3, the DNA is TGCAGCGTTGAAACGGCTGGAACCTACGAGCAGTACTCC. Amino acids: CSVETAGTYEQYS.

In its sample, this clonotype was seen many times. The chain uses TRBV6-5 and TRBJ1-4; D gene unclear. V was clipped by 1 base and J by 8 bases, with 20 bases between them. Germline CDR1 reads MNHEY; CDR2 reads SVGAGI. This CDR3 comprises 17 residues. CDR3 residues: CASSYFGPNWAVEKLFF. The CDR3 coding sequence is TGTGCCAGCAGTTACTTTGGACCCAATTGGGCCGTCGAAAAACTGTTTTTT.

The J gene is TRBJ1-6, the V gene TRBV20-1; TRBD1 might be the D (6 bases). The CDR3 contains 16 residues. Germline assignment: CDR1 DFQATT and CDR2 SNEGSKA (reference sequence). V lost 6 bases and J lost 12, with 27 bases in between. The CDR3 bases are TGCAGTGCGCCCCCGACAGGATACCGTTCCGGTAGACCCCTCCACTTT. This translates into CSAPPTGYRSGRPLHF.